The subject of this entry is one TCR beta chain. Its target is not known. The method was immunoSEQ multiplex PCR; TCRdb's version includes in-frame clones alone and lacks a portion of them. Counted here are around 160,000 clones, 89% occurring once; the ten biggest clones make up 5% to 5.5%. This entry is derived from a study of T cell responses to AZD1222 COVID-19 vaccine. Points from the study as a whole: Regions 160-218 and 743-854 held dominance among vaccine-associated CD4 TCRs, which spanned spike. The sample set comprised mostly white British donors with more females, and clonal diversity was possibly underestimated. Samples come after the peak T cell response, not at day 14. At baseline, just 5 or 6 AZD1222 recipients tested seropositive.

CDR1 is MGHDK and CDR2 is SYGVNS in the germline V gene. Trimming removed 5 bases at V and 8 bases at J, with 6 bases between. The CDR3 runs 11 residues. The sample here was peripheral blood, taken on day 0 of AZD1222 vaccination. The gene calls are TRBV25-1 and TRBJ1-4; D is undetermined. The clonotype originates from an adult in good health. CDR3 loop: CASSTGEKLFF. The CDR3 DNA reads as TGTGCCAGCAGTACGGGGGAAAAACTGTTTTTT.